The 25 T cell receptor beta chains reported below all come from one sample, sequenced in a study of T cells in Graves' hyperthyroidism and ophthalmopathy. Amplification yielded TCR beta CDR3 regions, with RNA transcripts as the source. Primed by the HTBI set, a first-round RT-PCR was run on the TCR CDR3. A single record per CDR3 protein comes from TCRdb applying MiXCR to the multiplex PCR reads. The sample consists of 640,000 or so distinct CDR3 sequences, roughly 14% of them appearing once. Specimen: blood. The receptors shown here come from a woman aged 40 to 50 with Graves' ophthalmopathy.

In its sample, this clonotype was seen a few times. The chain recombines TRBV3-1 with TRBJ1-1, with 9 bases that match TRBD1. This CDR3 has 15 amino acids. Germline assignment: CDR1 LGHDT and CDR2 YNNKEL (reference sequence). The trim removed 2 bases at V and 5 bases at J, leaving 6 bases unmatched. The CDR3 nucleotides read TGTGCCAGCAGCCAACCGGGACAGGGCCGTACTGAAGCTTTCTTT. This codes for CASSQPGQGRTEAFF. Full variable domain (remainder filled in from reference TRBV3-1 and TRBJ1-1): DTAVSQTPKYLVTQMGNDKSIKCEQNLGHDTMYWYKQDSKKFLKIMFSYNNKELIINETVPNRFSPKSPDKAHLNLHINSLELGDSAVYFCASSQPGQGRTEAFFGQGTRLTVV.

For the CDR3, the DNA is TGCGCCAGCAGCCAAGTTCGACAGGGAGGTCAGCCCCAGCATTTT. Protein sequence: CASSQVRQGGQPQHF. The chain couples TRBV4-1 to TRBJ1-5; TRBD1 aligns across 7 bases. The length of the CDR3 is 15 residues. Trimming took 1 base from V and 6 from J; bases not matched to a gene: 6. CDR1 and CDR2 (germline): MGHRA, YSYEKL.

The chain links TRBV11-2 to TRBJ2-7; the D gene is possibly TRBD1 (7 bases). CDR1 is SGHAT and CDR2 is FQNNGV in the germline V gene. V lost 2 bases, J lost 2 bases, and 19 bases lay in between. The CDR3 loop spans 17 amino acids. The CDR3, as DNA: TGTGCCAGCAGCTTAAATGGGGGCGGGACAGAAGCCTACGAGCAGTACTTC. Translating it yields CASSLNGGGTEAYEQYF.

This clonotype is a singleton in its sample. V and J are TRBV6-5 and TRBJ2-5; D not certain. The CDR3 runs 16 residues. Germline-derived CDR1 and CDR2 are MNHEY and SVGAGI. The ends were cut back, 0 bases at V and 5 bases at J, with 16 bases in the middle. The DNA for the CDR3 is TGTGCCAGCAGTTACTCGCCAGGTCAAGGATTGGAGACCCAGTACTTC. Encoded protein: CASSYSPGQGLETQYF.

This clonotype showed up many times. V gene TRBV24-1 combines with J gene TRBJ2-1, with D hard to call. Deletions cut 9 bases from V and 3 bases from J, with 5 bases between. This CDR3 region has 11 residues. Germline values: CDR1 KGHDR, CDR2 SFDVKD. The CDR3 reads CATEVYNEQFF. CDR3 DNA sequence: TGTGCCACCGAGGTCTACAATGAGCAGTTCTTC.

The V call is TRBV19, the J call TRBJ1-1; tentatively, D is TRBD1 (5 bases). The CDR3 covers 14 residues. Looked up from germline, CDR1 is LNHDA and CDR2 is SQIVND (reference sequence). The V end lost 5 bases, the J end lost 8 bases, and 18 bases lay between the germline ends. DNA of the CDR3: TGTGCCAGTAGTGCCCGGGCGTCGGGGACCGAAGCTTTCTTT. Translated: CASSARASGTEAFF.

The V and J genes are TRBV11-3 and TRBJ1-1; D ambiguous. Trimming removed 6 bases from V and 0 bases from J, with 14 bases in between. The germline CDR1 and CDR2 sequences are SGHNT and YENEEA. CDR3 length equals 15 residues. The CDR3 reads CASRKDGAMNTEAFF. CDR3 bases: TGTGCCAGCAGGAAAGACGGCGCCATGAACACTGAAGCTTTCTTT.

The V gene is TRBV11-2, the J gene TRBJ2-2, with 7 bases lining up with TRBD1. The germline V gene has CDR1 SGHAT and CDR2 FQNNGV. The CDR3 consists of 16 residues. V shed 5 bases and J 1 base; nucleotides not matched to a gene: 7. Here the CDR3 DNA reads TGTGCCAGCAGCCCCTACGGGACAGTGAACACCGGGGAGCTGTTTTTT. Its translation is CASSPYGTVNTGELFF.

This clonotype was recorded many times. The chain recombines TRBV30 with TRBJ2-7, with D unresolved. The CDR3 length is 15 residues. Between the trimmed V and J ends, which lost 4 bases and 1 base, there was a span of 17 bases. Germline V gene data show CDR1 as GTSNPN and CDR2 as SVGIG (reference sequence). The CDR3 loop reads CAWIPTGSTSYEQYF. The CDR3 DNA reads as TGTGCCTGGATCCCAACCGGGTCGACGTCCTACGAGCAGTACTTC.

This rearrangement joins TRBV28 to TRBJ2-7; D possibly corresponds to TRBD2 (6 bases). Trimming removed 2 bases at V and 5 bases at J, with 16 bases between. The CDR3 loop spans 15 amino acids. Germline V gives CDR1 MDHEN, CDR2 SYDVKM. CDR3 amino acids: CASSLSSGRRNEQYF. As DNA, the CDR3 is TGTGCCAGCAGTTTAAGTAGTGGGAGGAGGAACGAGCAGTACTTC.

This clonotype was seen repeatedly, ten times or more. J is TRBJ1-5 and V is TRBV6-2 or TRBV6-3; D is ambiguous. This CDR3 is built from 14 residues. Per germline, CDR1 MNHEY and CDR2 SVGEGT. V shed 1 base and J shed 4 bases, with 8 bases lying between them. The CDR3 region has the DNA TGTGCCAGCAGTTACTGGGCAGATAATCAGCCCCAGCATTTT. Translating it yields CASSYWADNQPQHF.

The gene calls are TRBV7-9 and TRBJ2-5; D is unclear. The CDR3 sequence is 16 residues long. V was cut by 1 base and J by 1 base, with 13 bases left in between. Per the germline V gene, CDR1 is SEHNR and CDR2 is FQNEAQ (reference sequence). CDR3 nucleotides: TGTGCCAGCAGCTTAGGTCTACTGGGCCCCCAAGAGACCCAGTACTTC. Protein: CASSLGLLGPQETQYF.

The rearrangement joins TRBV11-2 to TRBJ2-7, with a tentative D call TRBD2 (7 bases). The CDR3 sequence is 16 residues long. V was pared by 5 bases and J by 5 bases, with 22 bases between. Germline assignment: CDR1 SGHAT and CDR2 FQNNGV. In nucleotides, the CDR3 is TGTGCCAGCAGCCCCCGGAGGGGCGCGGGGGCGGACGAGCAGTACTTC. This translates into CASSPRRGAGADEQYF.

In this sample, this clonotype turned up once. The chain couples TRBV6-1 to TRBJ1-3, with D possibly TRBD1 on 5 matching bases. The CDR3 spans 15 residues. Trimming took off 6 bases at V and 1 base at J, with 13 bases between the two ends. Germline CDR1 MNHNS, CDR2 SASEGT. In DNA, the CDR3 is TGTGCCAGCAGCGTGGTAGAGGGGTCTGGAAACACCATATATTTT. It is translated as CASSVVEGSGNTIYF.

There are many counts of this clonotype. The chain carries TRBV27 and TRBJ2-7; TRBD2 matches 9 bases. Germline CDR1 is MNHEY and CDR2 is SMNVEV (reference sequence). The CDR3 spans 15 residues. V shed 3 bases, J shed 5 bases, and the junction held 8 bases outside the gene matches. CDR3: CASSFSPGTSNEQYF. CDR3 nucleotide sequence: TGTGCCAGCAGTTTCTCTCCTGGGACTAGCAACGAGCAGTACTTC.

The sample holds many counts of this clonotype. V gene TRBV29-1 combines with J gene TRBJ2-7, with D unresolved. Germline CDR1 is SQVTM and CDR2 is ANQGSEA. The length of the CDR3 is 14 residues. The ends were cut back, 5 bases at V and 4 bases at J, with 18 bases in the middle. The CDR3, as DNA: TGCAGCGTTTGTGACACCGGCAGTGGGTACGAGCAGTACTTC. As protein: CSVCDTGSGYEQYF.

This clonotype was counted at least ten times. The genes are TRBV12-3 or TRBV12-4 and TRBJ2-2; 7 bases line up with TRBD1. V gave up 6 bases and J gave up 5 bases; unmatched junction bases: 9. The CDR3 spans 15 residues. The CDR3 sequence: CASSARTGATGELFF. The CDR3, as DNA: TGTGCCAGCAGCGCAAGGACAGGAGCAACCGGGGAGCTGTTTTTT.

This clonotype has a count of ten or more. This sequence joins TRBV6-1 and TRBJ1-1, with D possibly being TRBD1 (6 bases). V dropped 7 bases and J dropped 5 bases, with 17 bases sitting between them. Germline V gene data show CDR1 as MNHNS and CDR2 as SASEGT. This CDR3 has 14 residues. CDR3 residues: CASTNRGGWTEAFF. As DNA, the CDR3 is TGTGCCAGCACCAACCGGGGGGGCTGGACTGAAGCTTTCTTT.

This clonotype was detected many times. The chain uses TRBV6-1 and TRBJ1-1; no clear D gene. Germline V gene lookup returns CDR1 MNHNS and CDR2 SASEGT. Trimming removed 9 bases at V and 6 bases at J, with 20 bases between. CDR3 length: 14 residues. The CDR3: CASFKNPTLPEAFF. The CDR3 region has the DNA TGTGCCAGTTTTAAAAACCCCACACTACCTGAAGCTTTCTTT.

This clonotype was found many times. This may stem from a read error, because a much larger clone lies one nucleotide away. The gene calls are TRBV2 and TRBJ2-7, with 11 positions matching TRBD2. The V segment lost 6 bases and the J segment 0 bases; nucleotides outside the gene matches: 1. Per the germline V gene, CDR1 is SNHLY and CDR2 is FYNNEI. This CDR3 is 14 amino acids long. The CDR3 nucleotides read TGTGCCAGCAGGACTAGCGGGACCTCCTACGAGCAGTACTTC. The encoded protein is CASRTSGTSYEQYF.

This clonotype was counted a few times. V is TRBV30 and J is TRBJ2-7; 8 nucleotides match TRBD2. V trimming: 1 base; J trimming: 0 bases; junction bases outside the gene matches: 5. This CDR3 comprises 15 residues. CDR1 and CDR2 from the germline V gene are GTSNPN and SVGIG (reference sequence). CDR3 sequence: CAWSGTSGSSYEQYF. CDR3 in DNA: TGTGCCTGGAGTGGAACTAGCGGAAGCTCCTACGAGCAGTACTTC. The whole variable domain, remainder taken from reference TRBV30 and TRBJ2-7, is SQTIHQWPATLVQPVGSPLSLECTVEGTSNPNLYWYRQAAGRGLQLLFYSVGIGQISSEVPQNLSASRPQDRQFILSSKKLLLSDSGFYLCAWSGTSGSSYEQYFGPGTRLTVT.

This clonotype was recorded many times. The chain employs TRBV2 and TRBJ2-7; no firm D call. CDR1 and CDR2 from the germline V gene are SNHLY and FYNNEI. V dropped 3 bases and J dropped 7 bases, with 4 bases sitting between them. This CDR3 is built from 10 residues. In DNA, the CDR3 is TGTGCCAGCAGTGATAGGGAGCAGTACTTC. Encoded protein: CASSDREQYF.

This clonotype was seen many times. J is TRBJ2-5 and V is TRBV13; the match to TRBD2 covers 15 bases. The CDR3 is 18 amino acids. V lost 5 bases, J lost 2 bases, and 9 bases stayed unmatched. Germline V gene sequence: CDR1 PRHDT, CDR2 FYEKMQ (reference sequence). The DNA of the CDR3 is TGTGCCAGCAGCCCAAGGACTAGCGGGAGGGCCTCACAAGAGACCCAGTACTTC. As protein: CASSPRTSGRASQETQYF.

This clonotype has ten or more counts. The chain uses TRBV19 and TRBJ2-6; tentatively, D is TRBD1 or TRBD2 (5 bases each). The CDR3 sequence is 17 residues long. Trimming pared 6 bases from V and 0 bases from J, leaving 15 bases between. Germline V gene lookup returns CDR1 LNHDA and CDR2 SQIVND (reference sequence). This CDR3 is CASSLQGDHSGANVLTF. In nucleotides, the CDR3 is TGTGCCAGTAGCCTGCAGGGAGACCACTCTGGGGCCAACGTCCTGACTTTC.

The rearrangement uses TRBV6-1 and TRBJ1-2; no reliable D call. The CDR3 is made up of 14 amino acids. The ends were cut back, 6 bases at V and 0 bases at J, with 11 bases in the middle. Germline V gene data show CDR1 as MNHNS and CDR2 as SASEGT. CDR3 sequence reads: CASSKETSNYGYTF. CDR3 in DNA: TGTGCCAGCAGCAAGGAGACGTCTAACTATGGCTACACCTTC.